This is a list of T cell receptor beta chains from one sample in a study of OX40 agonist ivuxolimab in advanced cancers. The repertoire was sequenced with immunoSEQ multiplex PCR; TCRdb's copy has only in-frame clones and lacks some. The sample has about 9,100 clones; about 90% are singletons. Sample: CD4+ or CD8+ T cells sorted from blood, taken in a trial of the OX40 agonist ivuxolimab. The receptors were gathered from an adult with an advanced solid tumor such as melanoma, head and neck, liver or kidney cancer. The CDR3 runs from the conserved cysteine through the conserved F or W. Each record gives: D gene, clone size, J gene, V gene, CDR3 protein, CDR3 DNA. D genes are given only for firm matches. Size is omitted from some rows. Given values are once, few, many or a class for expanded clones.

NA | NA | TRBJ2-5 | TRBV2 | CASSGQQETQYF | TGTGCCAGTTCCGGACAGCAAGAGACCCAGTACTTC
TRBD2 | NA | TRBJ2-3 | TRBV4-1 | CASSLAGGPSTDTQYF | TGCGCCAGCAGCCTAGCGGGGGGTCCTAGCACAGATACGCAGTATTTT
TRBD1 | NA | TRBJ1-5 | TRBV19 | CASSISHRGLGNQPQHF | TGTGCCAGTAGTATATCCCACAGGGGGCTCGGCAATCAGCCCCAGCATTTT
NA | NA | TRBJ1-6 | TRBV4-1 | CASSQDASGAQNSPLHF | TGCGCCAGCAGCCAAGATGCGTCGGGGGCGCAGAATTCACCCCTCCACTTT
NA | NA | TRBJ1-2 | TRBV5-5 | CASSLVGSLRANYGYTF | TGTGCCAGCAGCTTGGTTGGCTCTCTCCGCGCTAACTATGGCTACACCTTC
NA | NA | TRBJ1-5 | TRBV4-1 | CASSQLDSNQPQHF | TGCGCCAGCAGCCAATTGGATAGCAATCAGCCCCAGCATTTT
NA | NA | TRBJ2-5 | TRBV2 | CASSEWAQETQYF | TGTGCCAGCAGTGAGTGGGCCCAAGAGACCCAGTACTTC
TRBD1 | NA | TRBJ2-1 | TRBV5-1 | CASRPGTGSYNEQFF | TGCGCCAGCAGACCCGGGACAGGGTCCTACAATGAGCAGTTCTTC
NA | once | TRBJ2-7 | TRBV29-1 | CSAIGQSYEQYF | TGCAGCGCGATAGGACAGTCCTACGAGCAGTACTTC
NA | NA | TRBJ1-6 | TRBV5-4 | CASSLDGSGNSPLHF | TGTGCCAGCAGCTTGGATGGGAGCGGCAATTCACCCCTCCACTTT
NA | NA | TRBJ1-1 | TRBV7-9 | CASSANTEAFF | TGTGCCAGCAGCGCGAACACTGAAGCTTTCTTT
TRBD1 | NA | TRBJ2-3 | TRBV9 | CASSVAGTGLDTQYF | TGTGCCAGCAGCGTTGCAGGGACAGGGCTAGATACGCAGTATTTT
TRBD2 | NA | TRBJ2-3 | TRBV2 | CASSLERDYTDTQYF | TGTGCCAGCAGTTTAGAACGGGACTATACAGATACGCAGTATTTT
NA | NA | TRBJ1-2 | TRBV7-8 | CASSLIGSGLPIYGYTF | TGTGCCAGCAGCTTAATAGGCTCTGGGCTTCCAATCTATGGCTACACCTTC
TRBD1 | NA | TRBJ1-5 | TRBV5-6 | CASSSGGHQPQHF | TGTGCCAGCAGCTCAGGGGGACATCAGCCCCAGCATTTT
NA | NA | TRBJ2-7 | TRBV4-2 | CASSQEGTANYEQYF | TGTGCCAGCAGCCAAGAAGGGACCGCGAACTACGAGCAGTACTTC
NA | NA | TRBJ2-2 | TRBV6-5 | CASSSSTLTPYRELFF | TGTGCCAGCAGTTCATCTACGCTAACCCCTTATCGCGAGCTGTTTTTT
NA | NA | TRBJ2-5 | TRBV4-1 | CASSQGISVLQETQYF | TGCGCCAGCAGCCAAGGTATTAGCGTACTCCAAGAGACCCAGTACTTC
NA | large | TRBJ2-7 | TRBV4-2 | CASSQEVPGGYEQYF | TGTGCCAGCAGCCAAGAAGTGCCAGGTGGGTACGAGCAGTACTTC
TRBD2 | NA | TRBJ2-1 | TRBV13 | CASSSGRRGGFASYNEQFF | TGTGCCAGCAGCTCCGGTCGGCGGGGGGGATTTGCCTCCTACAATGAGCAGTTCTTC
TRBD2 | NA | TRBJ2-2 | TRBV7-6 | CASSPTGTSGRTGELFF | TGTGCCAGCAGCCCCACCGGGACTAGCGGCCGTACCGGGGAGCTGTTTTTT
NA | NA | TRBJ2-5 | TRBV7-3 | CASSPTGQGGRETQYF | TGTGCCAGCAGCCCCACCGGACAGGGAGGGCGTGAGACCCAGTACTTC
NA | NA | TRBJ2-7 | TRBV7-2 | CASSGRGGEQYF | TGTGCCAGCAGCGGCCGAGGAGGCGAGCAGTACTTC
TRBD1 | NA | TRBJ1-1 | TRBV29-1 | CSASIGTGQNTEAFF | TGCAGCGCCTCAATCGGGACAGGGCAGAACACTGAAGCTTTCTTT
NA | NA | TRBJ2-3 | TRBV4-1 | CASSQQDRRGTDTQYF | TGCGCCAGCAGCCAGCAGGACAGGAGGGGCACAGATACGCAGTATTTT
TRBD2 | NA | TRBJ2-7 | TRBV7-9 | CASSLGLVSYEQYF | TGTGCCAGCAGCCTGGGACTAGTCTCCTACGAGCAGTACTTC